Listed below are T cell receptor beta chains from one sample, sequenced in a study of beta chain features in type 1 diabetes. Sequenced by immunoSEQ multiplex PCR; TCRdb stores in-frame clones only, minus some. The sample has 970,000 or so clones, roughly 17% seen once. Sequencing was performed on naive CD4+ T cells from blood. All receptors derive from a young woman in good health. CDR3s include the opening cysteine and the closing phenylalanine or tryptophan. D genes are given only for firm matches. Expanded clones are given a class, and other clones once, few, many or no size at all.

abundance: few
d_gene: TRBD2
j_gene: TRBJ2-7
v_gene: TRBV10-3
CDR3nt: TGTGCCATCAGTGATACTAGCGGGTACTACGAGCAGTACTTC
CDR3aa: CAISDTSGYYEQYF

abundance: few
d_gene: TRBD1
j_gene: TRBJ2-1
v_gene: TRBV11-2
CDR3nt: TGTGCCAGCAGCTTTTCCAAGGGGACAGGCCTATACAATGAGCAGTTCTTC
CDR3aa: CASSFSKGTGLYNEQFF

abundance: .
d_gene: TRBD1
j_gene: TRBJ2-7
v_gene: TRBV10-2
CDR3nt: TGCGCCAGCAGTGATCAGGGACAGTCCTACGAGCAGTACTTC
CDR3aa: CASSDQGQSYEQYF

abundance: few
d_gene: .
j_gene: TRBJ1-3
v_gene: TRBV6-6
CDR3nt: TGTGCCAGCAGGAGGCCTGACGGACGCTCTGGAAACACCATATATTTT
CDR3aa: CASRRPDGRSGNTIYF

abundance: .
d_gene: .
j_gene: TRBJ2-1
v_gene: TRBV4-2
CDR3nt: TGTGCCAGCAGCTTGGGGAGCGATCCGCAGTTCTTC
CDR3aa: CASSLGSDPQFF

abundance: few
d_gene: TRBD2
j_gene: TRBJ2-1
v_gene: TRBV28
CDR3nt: TGTGCCAGCAGTGCCTTCCCGGGACTAGCGGGAGGGCCCGATGAGCAGTTCTTC
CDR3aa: CASSAFPGLAGGPDEQFF

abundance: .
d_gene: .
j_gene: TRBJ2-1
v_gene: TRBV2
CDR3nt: TGTGCCAGCAGTGAGAGGGCCGGTTGGGGTGAGCAGTTCTTC
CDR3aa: CASSERAGWGEQFF

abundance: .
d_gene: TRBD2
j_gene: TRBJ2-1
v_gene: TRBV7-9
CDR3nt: TGTGCCAGCAGCTTAGGCCTAGCGGGAGTCGACGATCCGTTCTTC
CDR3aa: CASSLGLAGVDDPFF

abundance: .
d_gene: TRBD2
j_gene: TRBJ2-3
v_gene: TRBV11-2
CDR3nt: TGTGCCAGCAGCAATGGACTAGCGGGGCGGGATACGCAGTATTTT
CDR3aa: CASSNGLAGRDTQYF

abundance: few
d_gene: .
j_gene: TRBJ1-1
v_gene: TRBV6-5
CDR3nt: TGTGCCAGCAGTTCCTATAGGGGGACTGAAGCTTTCTTT
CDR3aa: CASSSYRGTEAFF

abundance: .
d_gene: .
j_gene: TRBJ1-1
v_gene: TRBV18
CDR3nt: TGTGCCAGCTCCCCCGTGCCTCTCACTGAAGCTTTCTTT
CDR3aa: CASSPVPLTEAFF

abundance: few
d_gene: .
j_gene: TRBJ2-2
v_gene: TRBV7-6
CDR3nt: TGTGCCAGCAGTAATAGGTGGGACACCGGGGAGCTGTTTTTT
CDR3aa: CASSNRWDTGELFF

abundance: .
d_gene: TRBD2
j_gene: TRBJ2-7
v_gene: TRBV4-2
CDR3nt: TGTGCCAGCAGCCACAGAGCGGGGGGCGGATACGAGCAGTACTTC
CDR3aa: CASSHRAGGGYEQYF

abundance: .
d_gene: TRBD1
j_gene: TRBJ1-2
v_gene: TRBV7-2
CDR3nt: TGTGCCAGCAGCTTAACAGGCGGACAGGGGAATGGCTACACCTTC
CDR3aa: CASSLTGGQGNGYTF

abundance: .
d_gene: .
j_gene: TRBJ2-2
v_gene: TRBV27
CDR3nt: TGTGCCAGCAGTTTTACTTACACGAACACCGGGGAGCTGTTTTTT
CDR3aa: CASSFTYTNTGELFF

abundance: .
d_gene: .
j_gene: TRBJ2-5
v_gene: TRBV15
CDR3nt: TGTGCCACCAGCAGAGATAGCCAGACCCAGTACTTC
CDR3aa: CATSRDSQTQYF

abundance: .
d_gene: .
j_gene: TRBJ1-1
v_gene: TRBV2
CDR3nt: TGTGCCAGCAGTGGAGGGGCGGGCGGAGCAATGGGCACTGAAGCTTTCTTT
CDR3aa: CASSGGAGGAMGTEAFF

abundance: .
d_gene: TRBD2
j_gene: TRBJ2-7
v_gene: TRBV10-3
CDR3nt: TGTGCCATCAGTGAGTCGAATAGCGGGGGACGGCGCGAGCAGTACTTC
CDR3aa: CAISESNSGGRREQYF

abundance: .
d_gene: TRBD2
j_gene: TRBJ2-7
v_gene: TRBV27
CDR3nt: TGTGCCAGTGGACTAGCGGGACTCTACGAGCAGTACTTC
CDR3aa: CASGLAGLYEQYF

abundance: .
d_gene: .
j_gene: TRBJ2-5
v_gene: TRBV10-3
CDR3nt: TGTGCCATCAGTGAGTCTCGACTAGTGTTCGAGACCCAGTACTTC
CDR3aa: CAISESRLVFETQYF

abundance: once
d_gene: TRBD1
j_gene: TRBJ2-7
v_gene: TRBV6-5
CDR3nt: TGTGCCAGCAGCGGACAGGGCCGGGGGGAGCAGTACTTC
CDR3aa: CASSGQGRGEQYF

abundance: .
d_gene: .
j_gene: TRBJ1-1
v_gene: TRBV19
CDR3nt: TGTGCCAGTAGTATAGGACGGGGGAACACTGAAGCTTTCTTT
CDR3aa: CASSIGRGNTEAFF

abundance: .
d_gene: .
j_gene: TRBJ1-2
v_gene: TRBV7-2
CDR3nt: TGTGCCAGCAGCTTAGTAGGACAGCTTAACTATGGCTACACCTTC
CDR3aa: CASSLVGQLNYGYTF

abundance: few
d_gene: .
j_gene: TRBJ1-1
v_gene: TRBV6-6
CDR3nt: TGTGCCAGCAGTTACTCGAGTGCACCGGGGCAAGCTTTCTTT
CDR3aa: CASSYSSAPGQAFF

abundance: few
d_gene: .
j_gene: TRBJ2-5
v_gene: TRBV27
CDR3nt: TGTGCCAGCAGTTTAATAGAGACCCAGTACTTC
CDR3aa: CASSLIETQYF

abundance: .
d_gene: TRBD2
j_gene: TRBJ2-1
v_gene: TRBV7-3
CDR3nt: TGTGCCAGCAGCCCTGCCGGCGGGAGCTCCTACAATGAGCAGTTCTTC
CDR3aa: CASSPAGGSSYNEQFF